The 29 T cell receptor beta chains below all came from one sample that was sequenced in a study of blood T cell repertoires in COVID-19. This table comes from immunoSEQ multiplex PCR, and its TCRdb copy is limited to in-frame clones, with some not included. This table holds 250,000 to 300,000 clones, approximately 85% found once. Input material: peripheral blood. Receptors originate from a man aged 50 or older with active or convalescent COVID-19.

The CDR3 nucleotides read TGTGCCAGCTCACCAAGAGGGGAGGCCTATAATTCACCCCTCCACTTT. Its translation is CASSPRGEAYNSPLHF. The rearrangement uses TRBV18 and TRBJ1-6; possibly TRBD1 for D (5 bases). CDR1 and CDR2 from the germline V gene are KGHSH and LQKENI. CDR3 length: 16 residues. Trimming removed 2 bases from V and 2 bases from J, with 10 bases in between.

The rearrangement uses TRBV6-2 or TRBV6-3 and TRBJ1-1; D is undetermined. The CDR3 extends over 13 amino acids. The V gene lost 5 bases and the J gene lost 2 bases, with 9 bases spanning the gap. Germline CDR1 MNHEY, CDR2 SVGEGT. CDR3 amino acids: CASSNTDNTEAFF. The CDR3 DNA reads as TGTGCCAGCAGTAACACAGACAACACTGAAGCTTTCTTT.

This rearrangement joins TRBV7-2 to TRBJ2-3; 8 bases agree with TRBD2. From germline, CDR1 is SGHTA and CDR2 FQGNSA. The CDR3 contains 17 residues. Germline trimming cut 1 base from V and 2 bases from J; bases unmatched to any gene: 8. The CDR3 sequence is CASSLVTSGPPTDTQYF. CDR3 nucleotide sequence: TGTGCCAGCAGCTTAGTTACTAGCGGCCCCCCCACAGATACGCAGTATTTT.

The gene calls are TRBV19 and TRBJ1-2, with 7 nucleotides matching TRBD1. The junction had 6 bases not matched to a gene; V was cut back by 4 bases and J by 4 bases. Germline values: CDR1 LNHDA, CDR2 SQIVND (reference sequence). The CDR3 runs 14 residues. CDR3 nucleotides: TGTGCCAGTAGTACGACAGGGCTCGGCTATGGCTACACCTTC. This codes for CASSTTGLGYGYTF.

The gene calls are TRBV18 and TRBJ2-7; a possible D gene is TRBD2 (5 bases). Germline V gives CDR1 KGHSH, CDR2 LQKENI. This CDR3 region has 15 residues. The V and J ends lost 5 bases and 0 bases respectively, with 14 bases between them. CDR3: CASSTPGSSSYEQYF. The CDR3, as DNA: TGTGCCAGCTCAACGCCGGGATCCAGCTCCTACGAGCAGTACTTC.

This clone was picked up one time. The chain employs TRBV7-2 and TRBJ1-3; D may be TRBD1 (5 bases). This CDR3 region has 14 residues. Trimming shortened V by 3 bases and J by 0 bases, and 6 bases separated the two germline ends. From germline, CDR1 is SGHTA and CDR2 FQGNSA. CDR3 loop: CASSFDSSGNTIYF. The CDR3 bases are TGTGCCAGCAGCTTTGACAGCTCTGGAAACACCATATATTTT. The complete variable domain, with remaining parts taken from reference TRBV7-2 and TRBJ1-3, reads GAGVSQSPSNKVTEKGKDVELRCDPISGHTALYWYRQSLGQGLEFLIYFQGNSAPDKSGLPSDRFSAERTGGSVSTLTIQRTQQEDSAVYLCASSFDSSGNTIYFGEGSWLTVV.

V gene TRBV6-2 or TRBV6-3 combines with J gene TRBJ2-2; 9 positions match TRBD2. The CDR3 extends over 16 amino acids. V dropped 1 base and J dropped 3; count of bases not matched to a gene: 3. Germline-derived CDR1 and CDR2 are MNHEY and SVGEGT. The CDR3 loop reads CASSYYRLADTGELFF. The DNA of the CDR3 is TGTGCCAGCAGTTACTACCGACTAGCGGACACCGGGGAGCTGTTTTTT.

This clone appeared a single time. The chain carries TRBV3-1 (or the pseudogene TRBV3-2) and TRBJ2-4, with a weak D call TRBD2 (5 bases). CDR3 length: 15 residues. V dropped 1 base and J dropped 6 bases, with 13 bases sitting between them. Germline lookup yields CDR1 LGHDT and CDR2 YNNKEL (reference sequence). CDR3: CASSQGRGSRNIQYF. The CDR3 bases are TGTGCCAGCAGCCAAGGCCGAGGGTCCAGAAACATTCAGTACTTC.

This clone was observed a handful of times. CDR3 sequence (DNA): TGTGCCAGCAGTTTCATTGGGCCCAATGAAAAACTGTTTTTT. Its translation is CASSFIGPNEKLFF. This sequence joins TRBV28 and TRBJ1-4; D is unresolved. The V and J ends lost 3 bases and 5 bases respectively, with 10 bases between them. CDR1 is MDHEN and CDR2 is SYDVKM in the germline V gene. CDR3 length: 14 residues.

The DNA for the CDR3 is TGTGCCACCAGCAGTTCGCGGTCGGGGAATGAGCAGTTCTTC. Translated: CATSSSRSGNEQFF. The gene calls are TRBV15 and TRBJ2-1, with a tentative D call TRBD2 (5 bases). The CDR3 spans 14 residues. V lost 3 bases and J lost 7, with 13 bases in between. From germline, CDR1 is LNHNV and CDR2 YYDKDF (reference sequence).

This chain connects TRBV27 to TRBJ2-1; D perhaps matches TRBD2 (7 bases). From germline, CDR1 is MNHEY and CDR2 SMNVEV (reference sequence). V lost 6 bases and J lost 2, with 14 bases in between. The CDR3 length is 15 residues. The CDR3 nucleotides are TGTGCCAGCAGACTAGGGGGGGGCCCCTACAATGAGCAGTTCTTC. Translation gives CASRLGGGPYNEQFF.

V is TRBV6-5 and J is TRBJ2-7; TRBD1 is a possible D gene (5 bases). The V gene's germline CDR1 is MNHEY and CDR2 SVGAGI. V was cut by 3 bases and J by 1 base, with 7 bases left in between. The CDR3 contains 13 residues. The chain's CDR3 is CASSYRQSYEQYF. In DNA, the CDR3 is TGTGCCAGCAGTTATAGACAGTCCTACGAGCAGTACTTC.

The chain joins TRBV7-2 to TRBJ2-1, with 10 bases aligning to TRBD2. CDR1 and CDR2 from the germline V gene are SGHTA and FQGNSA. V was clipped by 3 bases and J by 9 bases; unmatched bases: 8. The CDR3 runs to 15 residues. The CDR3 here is CASSLSGRALSEQFF. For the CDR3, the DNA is TGTGCCAGCAGCTTGAGCGGGAGGGCCTTAAGTGAGCAGTTCTTC. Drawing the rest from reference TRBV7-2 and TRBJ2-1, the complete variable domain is GAGVSQSPSNKVTEKGKDVELRCDPISGHTALYWYRQSLGQGLEFLIYFQGNSAPDKSGLPSDRFSAERTGGSVSTLTIQRTQQEDSAVYLCASSLSGRALSEQFFGPGTRLTVL.

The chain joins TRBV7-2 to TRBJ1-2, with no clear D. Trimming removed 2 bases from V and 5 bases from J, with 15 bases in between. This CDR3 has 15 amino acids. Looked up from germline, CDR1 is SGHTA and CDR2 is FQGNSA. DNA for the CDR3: TGTGCCAGCAGCTTATCGAAAGCTTCGGGGTATGGCTACACCTTC. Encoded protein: CASSLSKASGYGYTF.

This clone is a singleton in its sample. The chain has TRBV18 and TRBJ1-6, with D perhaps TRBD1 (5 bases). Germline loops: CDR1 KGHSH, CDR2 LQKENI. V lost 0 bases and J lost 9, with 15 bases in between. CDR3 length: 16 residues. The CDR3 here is CASSPPGPGMGSPLHF. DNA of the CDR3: TGTGCCAGCTCACCACCGGGGCCAGGAATGGGTTCACCCCTCCACTTT.

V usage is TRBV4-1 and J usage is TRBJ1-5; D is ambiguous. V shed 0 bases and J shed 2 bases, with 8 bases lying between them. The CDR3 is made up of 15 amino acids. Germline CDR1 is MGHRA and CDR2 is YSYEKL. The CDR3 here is CASSQEFQGNQPQHF. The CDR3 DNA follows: TGCGCCAGCAGCCAAGAATTCCAGGGCAATCAGCCCCAGCATTTT.

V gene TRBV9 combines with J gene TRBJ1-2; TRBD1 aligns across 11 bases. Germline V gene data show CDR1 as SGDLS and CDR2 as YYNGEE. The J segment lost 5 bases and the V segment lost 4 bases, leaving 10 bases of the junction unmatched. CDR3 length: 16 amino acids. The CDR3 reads CASSLGQGARGYGYTF. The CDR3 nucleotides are TGTGCCAGCAGCCTTGGACAGGGGGCTAGAGGTTATGGCTACACCTTC.

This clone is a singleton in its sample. The CDR3 protein is CASSPGTGGLNEQFF. The CDR3 DNA reads TGTGCCAGCAGCCCCGGGACAGGGGGACTGAATGAGCAGTTCTTC. The rearrangement uses TRBV7-9 and TRBJ2-1, with 11 bases lining up with TRBD1. The CDR3 is 15 residues long. The V gene end was trimmed by 5 bases and the J gene end by 7 bases; junction bases not matched to a gene: 7. Germline V lookup: CDR1 SEHNR, CDR2 FQNEAQ (reference sequence). The complete variable domain, with remaining parts taken from reference TRBV7-9 and TRBJ2-1, reads DTGVSQNPRHKITKRGQNVTFRCDPISEHNRLYWYRQTLGQGPEFLTYFQNEAQLEKSRLLSDRFSAERPKGSFSTLEIQRTEQGDSAMYLCASSPGTGGLNEQFFGPGTRLTVL.

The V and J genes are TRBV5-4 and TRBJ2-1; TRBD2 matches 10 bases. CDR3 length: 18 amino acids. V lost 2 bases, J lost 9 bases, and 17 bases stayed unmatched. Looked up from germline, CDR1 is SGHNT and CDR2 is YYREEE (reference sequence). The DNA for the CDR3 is TGTGCCAGCAGCTTTTCCGTACTAGCGGGGAAATGGGGTAGTGAGCAGTTCTTC. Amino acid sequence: CASSFSVLAGKWGSEQFF.

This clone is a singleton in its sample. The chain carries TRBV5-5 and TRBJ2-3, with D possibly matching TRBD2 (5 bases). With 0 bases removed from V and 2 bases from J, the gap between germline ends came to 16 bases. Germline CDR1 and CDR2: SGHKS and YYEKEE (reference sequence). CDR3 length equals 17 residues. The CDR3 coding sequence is TGTGCCAGCAGCTTGGATGGCGGGCCGGGTTTCACAGATACGCAGTATTTT. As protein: CASSLDGGPGFTDTQYF.

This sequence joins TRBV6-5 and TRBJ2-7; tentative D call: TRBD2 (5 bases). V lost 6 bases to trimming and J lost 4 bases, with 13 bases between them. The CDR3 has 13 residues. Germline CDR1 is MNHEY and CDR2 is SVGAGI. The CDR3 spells CASSLREGYEQYF. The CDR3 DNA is TGTGCCAGCAGCTTACGGGAAGGGTACGAGCAGTACTTC.

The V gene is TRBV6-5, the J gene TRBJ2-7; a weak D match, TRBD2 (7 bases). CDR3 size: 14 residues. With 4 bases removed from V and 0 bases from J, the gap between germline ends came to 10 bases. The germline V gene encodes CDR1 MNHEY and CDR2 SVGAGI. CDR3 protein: CASSWGGASYEQYF. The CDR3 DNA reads TGTGCCAGCAGTTGGGGGGGGGCCTCCTACGAGCAGTACTTC.

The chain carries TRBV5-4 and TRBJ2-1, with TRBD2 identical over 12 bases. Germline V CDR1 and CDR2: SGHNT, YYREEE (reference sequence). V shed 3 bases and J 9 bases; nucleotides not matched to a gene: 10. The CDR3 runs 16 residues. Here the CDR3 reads CASSSSGLAGISEQFF. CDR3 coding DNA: TGTGCCAGCAGCTCGTCGGGACTAGCGGGTATCTCTGAGCAGTTCTTC.

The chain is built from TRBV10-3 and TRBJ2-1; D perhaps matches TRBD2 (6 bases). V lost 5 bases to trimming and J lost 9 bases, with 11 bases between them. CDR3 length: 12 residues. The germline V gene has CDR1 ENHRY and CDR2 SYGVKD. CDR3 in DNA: TGTGCCATCAGTCCGGGAGACATTGAGCAGTTCTTC. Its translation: CAISPGDIEQFF.

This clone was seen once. CDR3 sequence: CASSLDRGGRNGYTF. The CDR3 DNA follows: TGTGCCAGCAGTTTAGATCGCGGGGGGCGCAATGGCTACACCTTC. The genes are TRBV28 and TRBJ1-2, with D possibly matching TRBD1 (6 bases). This CDR3 spans 15 amino acids. CDR1 and CDR2 (germline): MDHEN, SYDVKM. V shed 2 bases and J shed 6 bases, with 16 bases lying between them.

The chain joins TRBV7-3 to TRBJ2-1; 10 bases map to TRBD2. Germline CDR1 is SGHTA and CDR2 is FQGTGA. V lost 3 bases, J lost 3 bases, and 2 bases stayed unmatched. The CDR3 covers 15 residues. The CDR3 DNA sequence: TGTGCCAGCAGCTTCCTAGCGGGAGACTACAATGAGCAGTTCTTC. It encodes CASSFLAGDYNEQFF.

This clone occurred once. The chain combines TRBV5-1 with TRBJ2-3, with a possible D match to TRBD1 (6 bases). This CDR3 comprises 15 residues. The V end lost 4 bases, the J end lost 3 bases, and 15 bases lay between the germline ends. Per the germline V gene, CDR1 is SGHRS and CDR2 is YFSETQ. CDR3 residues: CASSPQGRGTDTQYF. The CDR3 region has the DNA TGCGCCAGCAGCCCACAGGGCCGTGGTACAGATACGCAGTATTTT.

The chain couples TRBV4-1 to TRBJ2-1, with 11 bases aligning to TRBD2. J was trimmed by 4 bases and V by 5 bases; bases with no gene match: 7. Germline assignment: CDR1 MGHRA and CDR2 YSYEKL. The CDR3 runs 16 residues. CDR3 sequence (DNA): TGCGCCAGCAGCGACTTAGCGGGAGGGGGGTACAATGAGCAGTTCTTC. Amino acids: CASSDLAGGGYNEQFF.

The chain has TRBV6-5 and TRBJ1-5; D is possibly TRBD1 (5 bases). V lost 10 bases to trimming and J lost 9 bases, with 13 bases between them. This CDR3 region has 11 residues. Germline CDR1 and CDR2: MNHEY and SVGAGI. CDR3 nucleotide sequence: TGTGCCACTCGAGGGGAGGGGCCCCAGCATTTT. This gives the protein CATRGEGPQHF.